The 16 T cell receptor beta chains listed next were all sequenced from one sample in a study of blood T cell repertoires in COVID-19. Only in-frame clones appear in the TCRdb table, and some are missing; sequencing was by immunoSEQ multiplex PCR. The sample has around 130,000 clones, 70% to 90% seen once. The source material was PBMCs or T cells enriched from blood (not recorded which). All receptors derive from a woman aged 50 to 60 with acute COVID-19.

CDR3 nucleotides: TGTGCCAGCAGCCTCACTAGCGGTGGGTCCAATGAGCAGTTCTTC. It specifies CASSLTSGGSNEQFF. The rearrangement uses TRBV3-1 (or the pseudogene TRBV3-2) and TRBJ2-1; the match to TRBD2 covers 8 bases. Germline V gene sequence: CDR1 LGHDT, CDR2 YNNKEL (reference sequence). Unmatched junction bases numbered 8, after V lost 4 bases and J lost 6 bases. This CDR3 comprises 15 residues.

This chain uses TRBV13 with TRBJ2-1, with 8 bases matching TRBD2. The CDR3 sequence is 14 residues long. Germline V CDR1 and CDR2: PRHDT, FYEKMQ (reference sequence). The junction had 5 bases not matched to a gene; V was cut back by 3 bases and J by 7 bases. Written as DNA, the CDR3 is TGTGCCAGCAGCTTTACCCGCGGGAGGAATGAGCAGTTCTTC. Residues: CASSFTRGRNEQFF.

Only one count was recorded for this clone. The DNA for the CDR3 is TGTGCCAGCAGAAGGAACGAGGGTACCTATGGCTACACCTTC. Protein product: CASRRNEGTYGYTF. This chain joins TRBV11-2 and TRBJ1-2; D ambiguous. The germline V gene encodes CDR1 SGHAT and CDR2 FQNNGV. This CDR3 has 14 residues. V was shortened by 6 bases and J by 4 bases, with 15 bases between the two germline ends. Supplemented by reference TRBV11-2 and TRBJ1-2, the full variable domain reads EAGVAQSPRYKIIEKRQSVAFWCNPISGHATLYWYQQILGQGPKLLIQFQNNGVVDDSQLPKDRFSAERLKGVDSTLKIQPAKLEDSAVYLCASRRNEGTYGYTFGSGTRLTVV.

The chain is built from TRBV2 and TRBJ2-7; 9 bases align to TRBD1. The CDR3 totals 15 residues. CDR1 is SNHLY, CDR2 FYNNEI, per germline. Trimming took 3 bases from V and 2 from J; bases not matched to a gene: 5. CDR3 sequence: CASSDPGTGTYEQYF. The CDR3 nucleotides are TGTGCCAGCAGTGACCCCGGGACAGGGACCTACGAGCAGTACTTC.

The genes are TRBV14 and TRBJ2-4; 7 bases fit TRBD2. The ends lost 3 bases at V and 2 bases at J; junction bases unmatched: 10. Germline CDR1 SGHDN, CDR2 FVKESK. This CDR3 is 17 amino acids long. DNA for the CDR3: TGTGCCAGCAGCCACCCTAACGGGAGGCCCCCCAAAAACATTCAGTACTTC. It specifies CASSHPNGRPPKNIQYF.

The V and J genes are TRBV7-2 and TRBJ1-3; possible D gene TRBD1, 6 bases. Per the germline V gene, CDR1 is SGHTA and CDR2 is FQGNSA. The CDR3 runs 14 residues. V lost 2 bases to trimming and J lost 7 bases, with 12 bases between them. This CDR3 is CASSLKGGTNTIYF. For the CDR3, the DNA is TGTGCCAGCAGCTTAAAGGGGGGGACGAACACCATATATTTT. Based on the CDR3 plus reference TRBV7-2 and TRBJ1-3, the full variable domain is GAGVSQSPSNKVTEKGKDVELRCDPISGHTALYWYRQSLGQGLEFLIYFQGNSAPDKSGLPSDRFSAERTGGSVSTLTIQRTQQEDSAVYLCASSLKGGTNTIYFGEGSWLTVV.

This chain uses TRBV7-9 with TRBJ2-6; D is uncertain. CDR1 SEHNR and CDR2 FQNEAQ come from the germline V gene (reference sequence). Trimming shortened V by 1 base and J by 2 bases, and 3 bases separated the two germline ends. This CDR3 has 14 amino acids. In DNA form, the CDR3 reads TGTGCCAGCAGCTTAGGCGCTGGGGCCAACGTCCTGACTTTC. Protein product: CASSLGAGANVLTF.

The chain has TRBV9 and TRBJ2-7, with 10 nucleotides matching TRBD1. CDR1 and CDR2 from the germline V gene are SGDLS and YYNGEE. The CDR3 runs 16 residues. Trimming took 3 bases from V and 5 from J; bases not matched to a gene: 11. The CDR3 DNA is TGTGCCAGCAGCGAGAGGGAAGGGACAGGGGAGGACGAGCAGTACTTC. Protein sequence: CASSEREGTGEDEQYF.

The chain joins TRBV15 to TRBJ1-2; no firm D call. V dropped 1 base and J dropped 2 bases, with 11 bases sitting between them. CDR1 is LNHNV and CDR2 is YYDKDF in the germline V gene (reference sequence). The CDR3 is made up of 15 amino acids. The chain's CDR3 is CATSRGRSENYGYTF. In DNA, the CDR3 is TGTGCCACCAGCAGAGGGAGAAGTGAAAACTATGGCTACACCTTC.

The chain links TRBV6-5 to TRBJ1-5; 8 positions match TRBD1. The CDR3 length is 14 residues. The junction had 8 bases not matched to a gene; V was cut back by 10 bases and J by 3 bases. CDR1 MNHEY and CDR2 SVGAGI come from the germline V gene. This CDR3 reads CATTPGQANQPQHF. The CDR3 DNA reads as TGTGCCACCACACCGGGACAGGCCAATCAGCCCCAGCATTTT.

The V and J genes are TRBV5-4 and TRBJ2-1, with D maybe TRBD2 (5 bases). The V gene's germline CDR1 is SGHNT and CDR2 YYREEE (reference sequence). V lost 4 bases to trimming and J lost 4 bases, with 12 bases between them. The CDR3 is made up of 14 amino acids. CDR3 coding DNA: TGTGCCAGCAGCCCGCCGGGCGGGTACAATGAGCAGTTCTTC. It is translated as CASSPPGGYNEQFF.

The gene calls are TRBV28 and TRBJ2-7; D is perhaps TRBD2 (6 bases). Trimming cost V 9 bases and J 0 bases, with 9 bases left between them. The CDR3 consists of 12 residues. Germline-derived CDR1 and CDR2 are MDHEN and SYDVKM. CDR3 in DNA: TGTGCCAGTTACGGGAGCTCCTACGAGCAGTACTTC. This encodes CASYGSSYEQYF. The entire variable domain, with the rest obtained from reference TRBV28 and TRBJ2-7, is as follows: DVKVTQSSRYLVKRTGEKVFLECVQDMDHENMFWYRQDPGLGLRLIYFSYDVKMKEKGDIPEGYSVSREKKERFSLILESASTNQTSMYLCASYGSSYEQYFGPGTRLTVT.

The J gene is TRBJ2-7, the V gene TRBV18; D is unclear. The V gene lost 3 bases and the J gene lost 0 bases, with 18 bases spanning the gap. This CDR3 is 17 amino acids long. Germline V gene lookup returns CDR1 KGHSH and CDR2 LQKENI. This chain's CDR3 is CASSPSSTGSFSYEQYF. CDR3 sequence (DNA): TGTGCCAGCTCACCGTCCTCCACCGGGTCTTTCTCCTACGAGCAGTACTTC. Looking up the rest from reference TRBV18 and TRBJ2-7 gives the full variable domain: NAGVMQNPRHLVRRRGQEARLRCSPMKGHSHVYWYRQLPEEGLKFMVYLQKENIIDESGMPKERFSAEFPKEGPSILRIQQVVRGDSAAYFCASSPSSTGSFSYEQYFGPGTRLTVT.

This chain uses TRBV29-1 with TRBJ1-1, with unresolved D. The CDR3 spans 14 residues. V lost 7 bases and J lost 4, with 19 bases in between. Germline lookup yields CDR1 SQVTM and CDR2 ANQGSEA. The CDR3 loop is CSARYMTGGTEAFF. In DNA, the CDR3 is TGCAGCGCCCGCTACATGACGGGAGGCACTGAAGCTTTCTTT. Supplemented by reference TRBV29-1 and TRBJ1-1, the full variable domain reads SAVISQKPSRDICQRGTSLTIQCQVDSQVTMMFWYRQQPGQSLTLIATANQGSEATYESGFVIDKFPISRPNLTFSTLTVSNMSPEDSSIYLCSARYMTGGTEAFFGQGTRLTVV.

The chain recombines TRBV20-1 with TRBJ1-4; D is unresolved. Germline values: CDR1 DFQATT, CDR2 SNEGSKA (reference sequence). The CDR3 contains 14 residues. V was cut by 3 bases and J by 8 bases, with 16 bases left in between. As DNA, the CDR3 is TGCAGTGCTAGTAAAGTCGAGGGTAGGGAAAAACTGTTTTTT. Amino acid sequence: CSASKVEGREKLFF.

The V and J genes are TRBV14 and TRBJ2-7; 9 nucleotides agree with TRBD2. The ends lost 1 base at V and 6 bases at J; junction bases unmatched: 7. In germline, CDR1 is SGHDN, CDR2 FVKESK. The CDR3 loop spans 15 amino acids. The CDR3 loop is CASSQVGREGPEQYF. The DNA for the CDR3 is TGTGCCAGCAGCCAAGTCGGGCGGGAGGGCCCCGAGCAGTACTTC.